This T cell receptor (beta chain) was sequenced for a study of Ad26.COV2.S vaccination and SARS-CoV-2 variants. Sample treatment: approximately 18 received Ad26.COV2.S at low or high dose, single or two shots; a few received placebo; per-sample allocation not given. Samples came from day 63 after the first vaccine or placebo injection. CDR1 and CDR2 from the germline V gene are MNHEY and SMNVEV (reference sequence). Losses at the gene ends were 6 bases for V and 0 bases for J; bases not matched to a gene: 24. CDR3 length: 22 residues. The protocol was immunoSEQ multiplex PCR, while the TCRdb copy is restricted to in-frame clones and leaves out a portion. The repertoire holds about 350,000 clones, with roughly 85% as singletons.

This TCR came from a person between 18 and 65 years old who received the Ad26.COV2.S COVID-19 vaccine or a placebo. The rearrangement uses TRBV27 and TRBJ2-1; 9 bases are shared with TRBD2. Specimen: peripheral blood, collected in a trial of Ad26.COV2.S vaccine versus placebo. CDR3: CASSYLGFMTSGPLSSYNEQFF. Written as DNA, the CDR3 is TGTGCCAGCAGCTACCTGGGGTTCATGACTAGCGGCCCGTTAAGCTCCTACAATGAGCAGTTCTTC.